The 16 T cell receptor beta chains listed next were all sequenced from one sample in a study of blood T cell repertoires in COVID-19. Profiled with immunoSEQ multiplex PCR; TCRdb holds only in-frame clones, not every one. The sample holds over 400,000 clones, roughly 91% seen once. Sequencing input: peripheral blood. These receptors all stem from a woman aged 45-59 years with COVID-19, enrolled during active disease.

This chain connects TRBV5-1 to TRBJ1-6; D is uncertain. Trimming took 0 bases from V and 6 from J, leaving 13 bases between them. The CDR3 covers 16 residues. Germline V CDR1 and CDR2: SGHRS, YFSETQ. In DNA form, the CDR3 reads TGCGCCAGCAGCTTGGATCCCGGGTTTTCTAATTCACCCCTCCACTTT. It translates to CASSLDPGFSNSPLHF.

A single count supports this clone. The chain carries TRBV28 and TRBJ1-4; the D gene is possibly TRBD1 (6 bases). Germline loops: CDR1 MDHEN, CDR2 SYDVKM. Trimming pared 5 bases from V and 2 bases from J, leaving 12 bases between. The CDR3 totals 15 residues. CDR3 in DNA: TGTGCCAGCAGTCCCACAGGGTGGACTAATGAAAAACTGTTTTTT. Its protein is CASSPTGWTNEKLFF.

V and J are TRBV18 and TRBJ1-2; D possibly corresponds to TRBD1 (6 bases). The V end lost 1 base, the J end lost 2 bases, and 14 bases lay between the germline ends. Germline V gene lookup returns CDR1 KGHSH and CDR2 LQKENI. The CDR3 runs to 16 residues. The CDR3 DNA reads as TGTGCCAGCTCACCACTGGGGGGGGCGCGAAACTATGGCTACACCTTC. As protein: CASSPLGGARNYGYTF.

The J gene is TRBJ1-4, the V gene TRBV5-1; no clear D. The germline V gene has CDR1 SGHRS and CDR2 YFSETQ. The V end was cut by 4 bases, the J end by 4 bases, with 14 bases between. This CDR3 is built from 15 residues. This CDR3 reads CASSLAAHFNEKLFF. The CDR3, as DNA: TGCGCCAGCAGCCTAGCAGCCCATTTTAATGAAAAACTGTTTTTT.

The V and J genes are TRBV11-2 and TRBJ1-2, with TRBD1 as a possible D gene (5 bases). The CDR3 runs 15 residues. Trimming stripped 4 bases from V and 6 bases from J, with 18 bases between. CDR1 is SGHAT and CDR2 is FQNNGV in the germline V gene. Here the CDR3 reads CASSSGLVRDHGYTF. CDR3 coding DNA: TGTGCCAGCAGCTCCGGGCTGGTCAGGGATCATGGCTACACCTTC.

The rearrangement links TRBV4-1 to TRBJ1-1; D remains unclear. Germline assignment: CDR1 MGHRA and CDR2 YSYEKL. This CDR3 is 16 amino acids long. Trimming took 1 base from V and 4 from J, leaving 16 bases between them. The DNA for the CDR3 is TGCGCCAGCAGCCAAGGAACTATACTATCGGGCACTGAAGCTTTCTTT. Its protein product is CASSQGTILSGTEAFF.

The chain joins TRBV20-1 to TRBJ1-6; possibly TRBD1 for D (5 bases). There are 15 residues in the CDR3. From germline, CDR1 is DFQATT and CDR2 SNEGSKA (reference sequence). V lost 3 bases, J lost 2 bases, and 11 bases lay in between. CDR3 sequence: CSASFGGAYNSPLHF. The CDR3 bases are TGCAGTGCTAGTTTCGGGGGGGCCTATAATTCACCCCTCCACTTT.

In regard to this clone: The junction shows a germline mismatch at one end, possibly a read error. The chain recombines TRBV2 with TRBJ1-4, with 7 bases identical to TRBD1. The germline CDR1 and CDR2 sequences are SNHLY and FYNNEI. This CDR3 comprises 14 residues. The CDR3 nucleotides read TGTGCAAGCAAAGGGAGGACAGGAGAGGAAAAACTGTTTTTT. Amino acid sequence: CASKGRTGEEKLFF.

This clone was counted a single time. The chain joins TRBV4-1 to TRBJ1-5, with TRBD1 identical over 7 bases. The V segment lost 4 bases and the J segment 6 bases; nucleotides outside the gene matches: 9. CDR1 is MGHRA and CDR2 is YSYEKL in the germline V gene. This CDR3 is 15 amino acids long. CDR3 residues: CASSRLEQGIQPQHF. The CDR3 bases are TGCGCCAGCAGCCGCTTAGAACAGGGGATTCAGCCCCAGCATTTT.

This chain links TRBV27 with TRBJ1-2; a weak D match, TRBD1 (5 bases). Germline V gives CDR1 MNHEY, CDR2 SMNVEV (reference sequence). CDR3 length equals 14 residues. Deletions cut 6 bases from V and 7 bases from J, with 18 bases between. The CDR3 sequence is CASSFRAGGIGYTF. CDR3 in DNA: TGTGCCAGCAGCTTCCGGGCCGGGGGGATTGGCTACACCTTC.

The chain is built from TRBV6-1 and TRBJ1-6; D is undetermined. Per the germline V gene, CDR1 is MNHNS and CDR2 is SASEGT. V was clipped by 3 bases and J by 0 bases, with 12 bases between them. The length of the CDR3 is 17 residues. CDR3: CASSDRGIYSYNSPLHF. CDR3 coding DNA: TGTGCCAGCAGTGATCGCGGGATATACTCCTATAATTCACCCCTCCACTTT.

The chain is built from TRBV9 and TRBJ2-3, with TRBD2 as a possible D gene (5 bases). This CDR3 region has 17 residues. The ends were cut back, 4 bases at V and 0 bases at J, with 18 bases in the middle. Per germline, CDR1 SGDLS and CDR2 YYNGEE. The CDR3 reads CASSSPRGGISTDTQYF. CDR3 nucleotides: TGTGCCAGCAGCTCTCCCCGAGGAGGCATTAGCACAGATACGCAGTATTTT.

This clone was detected only once. The chain recombines TRBV5-6 with TRBJ1-6; D call uncertain. The CDR3 is 17 residues long. V lost 1 base and J 5 bases, leaving 16 bases between the germline ends. Germline V gene sequence: CDR1 SGHDT, CDR2 YYEEEE. The DNA of the CDR3 is TGTGCCAGCAGCTTGAACTGGGCATCGATAAATAATTCACCCCTCCACTTT. Translating it yields CASSLNWASINNSPLHF.

The V call is TRBV4-1, the J call TRBJ2-1; 7 bases align to TRBD2. This CDR3 is built from 17 residues. Trimming at V came to 3 bases and at J to 0 bases, leaving 8 bases not matched to a gene. Germline V gives CDR1 MGHRA, CDR2 YSYEKL. CDR3 DNA sequence: TGCGCCAGCAGCCACGGAGCGGGGCCTAGCTCCTACAATGAGCAGTTCTTC. It is translated as CASSHGAGPSSYNEQFF.

V gene TRBV28 combines with J gene TRBJ1-1; the D is unclear. The V end was cut by 2 bases, the J end by 10 bases, with 8 bases between. The CDR3 contains 11 residues. The V gene's germline CDR1 is MDHEN and CDR2 SYDVKM. CDR3 DNA sequence: TGTGCCAGCAGTTTAGGGAGGGTAGCTTTCTTT. Its protein product is CASSLGRVAFF.

The chain carries TRBV5-1 and TRBJ2-3, with TRBD1 as a possible D gene (5 bases). The germline V and J ends were trimmed by 0 bases and 0 bases, with 11 bases remaining between them. This CDR3 spans 16 amino acids. Germline V gene sequence: CDR1 SGHRS, CDR2 YFSETQ. CDR3 residues: CASSLEGPGSTDTQYF. The CDR3 coding sequence is TGCGCCAGCAGCTTGGAAGGTCCAGGGAGCACAGATACGCAGTATTTT. The whole variable domain, filled in from reference TRBV5-1 and TRBJ2-3, reads KAGVTQTPRYLIKTRGQQVTLSCSPISGHRSVSWYQQTPGQGLQFLFEYFSETQRNKGNFPGRFSGRQFSNSRSEMNVSTLELGDSALYLCASSLEGPGSTDTQYFGPGTRLTVL.